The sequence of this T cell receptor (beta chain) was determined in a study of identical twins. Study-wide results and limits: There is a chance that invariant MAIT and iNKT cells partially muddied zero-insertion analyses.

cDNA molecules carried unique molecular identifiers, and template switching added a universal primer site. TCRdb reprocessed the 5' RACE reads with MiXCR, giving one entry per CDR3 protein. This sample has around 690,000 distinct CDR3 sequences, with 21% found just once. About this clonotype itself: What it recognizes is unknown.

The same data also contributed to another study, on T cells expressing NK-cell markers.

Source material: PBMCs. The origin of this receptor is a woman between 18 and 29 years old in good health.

The CDR3 region is CASRRQGAGEQYF. CDR3 coding DNA: TGTGCCAGTAGGAGGCAGGGGGCAGGGGAGCAGTACTTC. The rearrangement uses TRBV19 and TRBJ2-7; TRBD1 aligns across 8 bases. V was clipped by 6 bases and J by 7 bases; unmatched bases: 8. Germline V lookup: CDR1 LNHDA, CDR2 SQIVND (reference sequence). This CDR3 contains 13 residues.